The 7 T cell receptor beta chains reported below all come from one sample, sequenced in a study of cytomegalovirus exposure and HLA in healthy donors. The PCR made use of 60 Vbeta and 13 Jbeta primers. Generated by immunoSEQ multiplex PCR, the TCRdb table keeps only in-frame clones and is missing some. The data hold around 200,000 clones, with 70% to 80% observed a single time. Sequenced sample: PBMCs. The receptors originated from a woman in her fifties or sixties in good health and CMV-seropositive.

The chain joins TRBV28 to TRBJ2-2, with TRBD2 as a possible D gene (6 bases). The length of the CDR3 is 17 residues. Germline assignment: CDR1 MDHEN and CDR2 SYDVKM. V lost 6 bases, J lost 6 bases, and 23 bases lay in between. CDR3 in amino acids: CASSPAGWGRGAGELFF. Written as DNA, the CDR3 is TGTGCCAGCAGCCCCGCGGGCTGGGGCCGCGGGGCCGGGGAGCTGTTTTTT.

This clone has more than one count but fewer than ten. The rearrangement joins TRBV2 to TRBJ1-5; D is possibly TRBD1 (6 bases). The CDR3 runs 18 residues. The V gene's germline CDR1 is SNHLY and CDR2 FYNNEI. Trimming took off 2 bases at V and 0 bases at J, with 17 bases between the two ends. The CDR3 DNA reads as TGTGCCAGCAGTGAAAACGCCCTCACAGGGAATAGCAATCAGCCCCAGCATTTT. Translation gives CASSENALTGNSNQPQHF.

The chain carries TRBV28 and TRBJ1-6; D is unresolved. Deletions cut 6 bases from V and 6 bases from J, with 18 bases between. Germline values: CDR1 MDHEN, CDR2 SYDVKM. The CDR3 covers 16 residues. Written as DNA, the CDR3 is TGTGCCAGCAGGCCTCAGTTAGGAGGAAGTAATTCACCCCTCCACTTT. The encoded protein is CASRPQLGGSNSPLHF.

V gene TRBV6-5 combines with J gene TRBJ1-5; the D is unclear. Germline CDR1 and CDR2: MNHEY and SVGAGI. This CDR3 has 15 residues. V lost 2 bases to trimming and J lost 0 bases, with 8 bases between them. CDR3 residues: CASSYSHYSNQPQHF. As DNA, the CDR3 is TGTGCCAGCAGTTACAGTCACTATAGCAATCAGCCCCAGCATTTT.

CDR3 sequence: CASSGTDGVSNSPLHF. In DNA form, the CDR3 reads TGCGCCAGCAGTGGGACAGACGGGGTGAGTAATTCACCCCTCCACTTT. The chain is built from TRBV5-1 and TRBJ1-6, with TRBD1 matching over 7 bases. The CDR3 has 16 amino acids. Trimming removed 5 bases from V and 6 bases from J; junction bases left unmatched: 11. Germline assignment: CDR1 SGHRS and CDR2 YFSETQ. Complete variable domain (other parts from reference TRBV5-1 and TRBJ1-6): KAGVTQTPRYLIKTRGQQVTLSCSPISGHRSVSWYQQTPGQGLQFLFEYFSETQRNKGNFPGRFSGRQFSNSRSEMNVSTLELGDSALYLCASSGTDGVSNSPLHFGNGTRLTVT.

The J gene is TRBJ2-3, the V gene TRBV7-9, with 10 bases identical to TRBD2. Germline V gene lookup returns CDR1 SEHNR and CDR2 FQNEAQ (reference sequence). V lost 5 bases, J lost 0 bases, and 2 bases stayed unmatched. This CDR3 has 15 amino acids. The CDR3 reads CASSPSGGSTDTQYF. The CDR3 DNA is TGTGCCAGCAGCCCTAGCGGGGGCAGCACAGATACGCAGTATTTT. Filled out from reference TRBV7-9 and TRBJ2-3, the complete variable domain reads DTGVSQNPRHKITKRGQNVTFRCDPISEHNRLYWYRQTLGQGPEFLTYFQNEAQLEKSRLLSDRFSAERPKGSFSTLEIQRTEQGDSAMYLCASSPSGGSTDTQYFGPGTRLTVL.

The rearrangement joins TRBV15 to TRBJ2-2, with TRBD1 matching 9 bases. The V and J ends lost 1 base and 5 bases, in that order; junction bases with no gene match: 2. The CDR3 sequence is 15 residues long. Germline CDR1 reads LNHNV; CDR2 reads YYDKDF (reference sequence). The CDR3 sequence: CATSRGGQGTGELFF. The CDR3 coding sequence is TGTGCCACCAGCAGAGGAGGACAGGGGACCGGGGAGCTGTTTTTT.